Below are 28 T cell receptor beta chains sequenced from a single sample in a study of T cell responses to AZD1222 COVID-19 vaccine (dated by TCRdb to about 2021). Libraries were prepared through the immunoSEQ multiplex PCR assay. This immuneACCESS table, as held by TCRdb, lists in-frame sequences with V and J called but not all clones. Of the missing ones, under half trace to an unresolved V gene in checked studies; the others have no known cause. Within this sample are 200,000 or so clones, with under 95% of them counted one time only. 1% of the sample goes to the ten largest clones. According to the study, the label for this sample's time point signals: about 28 days (+/-7) after the second vaccine dose. The specimen was peripheral blood, collected 28 days after the second AZD1222 dose. The origin of the receptors is an adult who received the AZD1222 COVID-19 vaccine.

J is TRBJ2-7 and V is TRBV5-1, with TRBD1 matching over 7 bases. The V gene's germline CDR1 is SGHRS and CDR2 YFSETQ. The CDR3 is 18 residues long. The trim removed 0 bases at V and 2 bases at J, leaving 14 bases unmatched. CDR3 nucleotides: TGCGCCAGCAGCTTGGTGTCGGGACAGCCTTCAAACCCCTACGAGCAGTACTTC. Its protein is CASSLVSGQPSNPYEQYF. The full variable domain, completed using reference TRBV5-1 and TRBJ2-7, is KAGVTQTPRYLIKTRGQQVTLSCSPISGHRSVSWYQQTPGQGLQFLFEYFSETQRNKGNFPGRFSGRQFSNSRSEMNVSTLELGDSALYLCASSLVSGQPSNPYEQYFGPGTRLTVT.

The J gene is TRBJ1-4, the V gene TRBV6-2 or TRBV6-3; D is possibly TRBD1 (5 bases). Germline loops: CDR1 MNHEY, CDR2 SVGEGT. V was cut by 6 bases and J by 9 bases, with 8 bases left in between. CDR3 length: 11 amino acids. This CDR3 is CASSQGQKLFF. The CDR3 DNA reads as TGTGCCAGCAGCCAGGGACAAAAACTGTTTTTT.

The V call is TRBV6-5, the J call TRBJ1-2; D not resolved. V was clipped by 4 bases and J by 7 bases, with 16 bases between them. The CDR3 contains 14 residues. The germline gives CDR1 MNHEY, CDR2 SVGAGI. The CDR3 loop reads CASSSLSGFSGYTF. The CDR3 bases are TGTGCCAGCAGTTCCCTCTCCGGGTTTAGTGGCTACACCTTC.

V is TRBV11-3 and J is TRBJ2-7; 10 bases line up with TRBD1. V trimming: 5 bases; J trimming: 2 bases; junction bases outside the gene matches: 6. The germline V gene has CDR1 SGHNT and CDR2 YENEEA. This CDR3 comprises 15 residues. The CDR3 DNA sequence: TGTGCCAGCAGCCATCGACAGGGGGCCACCTACGAGCAGTACTTC. The encoded protein is CASSHRQGATYEQYF.

This rearrangement joins TRBV18 to TRBJ1-3, with TRBD1 as a possible D gene (6 bases). Germline loops: CDR1 KGHSH, CDR2 LQKENI. The CDR3 length is 17 residues. The V end lost 0 bases, the J end lost 4 bases, and 16 bases lay between the germline ends. The CDR3 DNA is TGTGCCAGCTCACCACCGAACAGGGTAACTGTGGGAAACACCATATATTTT. It codes for CASSPPNRVTVGNTIYF.

The count of this clone is one. The chain has TRBV7-9 and TRBJ1-1; D gene ambiguous. Per the germline V gene, CDR1 is SEHNR and CDR2 is FQNEAQ (reference sequence). The CDR3 loop spans 14 amino acids. V lost 1 base, J lost 1 base, and 7 bases lay in between. This chain's CDR3 is CASSLGTANTEAFF. The CDR3 DNA follows: TGTGCCAGCAGCTTAGGAACAGCGAACACTGAAGCTTTCTTT. The full variable domain, its missing parts supplied by reference TRBV7-9 and TRBJ1-1, is DTGVSQNPRHKITKRGQNVTFRCDPISEHNRLYWYRQTLGQGPEFLTYFQNEAQLEKSRLLSDRFSAERPKGSFSTLEIQRTEQGDSAMYLCASSLGTANTEAFFGQGTRLTVV.

This clone was found once. This chain uses TRBV29-1 with TRBJ1-1; D gene unclear. The CDR3 runs 12 residues. The ends were cut back, 0 bases at V and 9 bases at J, with 11 bases in the middle. Germline-derived CDR1 and CDR2 are SQVTM and ANQGSEA. The CDR3, as DNA: TGCAGCGTTGAAGATGTTTGGGGAAAAGCTTTCTTT. Translation: CSVEDVWGKAFF.

This clone was recorded a few times. The rearrangement uses TRBV19 and TRBJ1-2; D possibly corresponds to TRBD1 (5 bases). The V gene's germline CDR1 is LNHDA and CDR2 SQIVND (reference sequence). The V end was cut by 7 bases, the J end by 2 bases, with 17 bases between. This CDR3 contains 15 residues. The CDR3 DNA reads TGTGCCAGTACCCCGCGACAGCTGCAGAACTATGGCTACACCTTC. Translation: CASTPRQLQNYGYTF.

This rearrangement joins TRBV7-9 to TRBJ1-1; possible D gene TRBD1, 6 bases. Trimming stripped 8 bases from V and 2 bases from J, with 12 bases between. CDR1 SEHNR and CDR2 FQNEAQ come from the germline V gene (reference sequence). The CDR3 spans 13 residues. The CDR3 here is CASGGQGNTEAFF. In nucleotides, the CDR3 is TGTGCCAGCGGGGGGCAGGGTAACACTGAAGCTTTCTTT.

The chain links TRBV15 to TRBJ1-5; no clear D. This CDR3 contains 17 residues. Trimming left V 4 bases short and J 0 bases short, with 16 bases between. CDR1 is LNHNV and CDR2 is YYDKDF in the germline V gene (reference sequence). Here the CDR3 DNA reads TGTGCCACCAGCATACGGACGGGAACATATAGCAATCAGCCCCAGCATTTT. Translating gives CATSIRTGTYSNQPQHF.

The V gene is TRBV24-1, the J gene TRBJ2-5; TRBD1 is a possible D gene (6 bases). V lost 2 bases and J 5 bases, leaving 11 bases between the germline ends. Germline V CDR1 and CDR2: KGHDR, SFDVKD. The CDR3 is 14 residues long. CDR3 sequence reads: CATSDSGQRETQYF. DNA for the CDR3: TGTGCCACCAGTGATTCCGGACAGCGGGAGACCCAGTACTTC.

The rearrangement uses TRBV7-9 and TRBJ2-3; tentatively, D is TRBD2 (9 bases). Germline V gives CDR1 SEHNR, CDR2 FQNEAQ (reference sequence). Trimming removed 7 bases from V and 7 bases from J, with 33 bases in between. The CDR3 has 19 amino acids. In DNA form, the CDR3 reads TGTGCCAGCATCCCGACAGGGGCGGCCCGGCTAGCGGGGAGATATACGCAGTATTTT. Protein product: CASIPTGAARLAGRYTQYF.

As concerns this clone: Other nucleotide sequences in the sample specify the same CDR3. The chain joins TRBV28 to TRBJ1-5; 7 nucleotides match TRBD1. Germline V gene lookup returns CDR1 MDHEN and CDR2 SYDVKM. There are 13 residues in the CDR3. V lost 6 bases to trimming and J lost 4 bases; unmatched junction nucleotides: 3. CDR3 in amino acids: CASSRDSNQPQHF. CDR3 coding DNA: TGTGCCAGCAGCCGGGACAGTAATCAGCCCCAGCATTTT.

This clone showed up just once. The rearrangement links TRBV6-5 to TRBJ2-3; possible D gene TRBD2, 6 bases. Germline V lookup: CDR1 MNHEY, CDR2 SVGAGI. V was cut by 7 bases and J by 2 bases, with 13 bases left in between. The CDR3 has 14 residues. This CDR3 reads CASMRGWDTDTQYF. The CDR3 region has the DNA TGTGCCAGCATGCGGGGTTGGGACACAGATACGCAGTATTTT.

This chain uses TRBV19 with TRBJ2-1; 8 nucleotides line up with TRBD1. CDR3 length: 13 residues. Germline trimming cut 6 bases from V and 8 bases from J; bases unmatched to any gene: 6. Germline V gene sequence: CDR1 LNHDA, CDR2 SQIVND (reference sequence). The CDR3 loop is CASSDRGRDEQFF. The DNA of the CDR3 is TGTGCCAGTAGCGACAGGGGTAGAGATGAGCAGTTCTTC.

The J gene is TRBJ1-5, the V gene TRBV19, with D possibly TRBD1 on 5 matching bases. V was shortened by 0 bases and J by 4 bases, with 19 bases between the two germline ends. The CDR3 covers 18 residues. Looked up from germline, CDR1 is LNHDA and CDR2 is SQIVND (reference sequence). The chain's CDR3 is CASSIDAGAVPGNQPQHF. In nucleotides, the CDR3 is TGTGCCAGTAGTATAGATGCTGGGGCAGTCCCTGGGAATCAGCCCCAGCATTTT.

The genes are TRBV4-1 and TRBJ1-2, with 8 nucleotides matching TRBD1. Per germline, CDR1 MGHRA and CDR2 YSYEKL. V was clipped by 1 base and J by 7 bases; unmatched bases: 8. The CDR3 extends over 15 amino acids. The CDR3 sequence is CASSQGQGTYSGYTF. The CDR3 coding sequence is TGCGCCAGCAGCCAAGGACAGGGGACGTATTCTGGCTACACCTTC.

The gene calls are TRBV27 and TRBJ1-4; 7 bases agree with TRBD1. Germline CDR1 is MNHEY and CDR2 is SMNVEV (reference sequence). The CDR3 has 14 residues. Losses at the gene ends were 4 bases for V and 5 bases for J; bases not matched to a gene: 4. The CDR3 DNA is TGTGCCAGCAGTTCTGACAGGGTCAATGAAAAACTGTTTTTT. Translating it yields CASSSDRVNEKLFF.

The V and J genes are TRBV19 and TRBJ1-1, with D possibly being TRBD1 (5 bases). This CDR3 region has 13 residues. V was cut by 3 bases and J by 5 bases, with 10 bases left in between. Germline assignment: CDR1 LNHDA and CDR2 SQIVND (reference sequence). CDR3 sequence reads: CASSMWGETEAFF. As DNA, the CDR3 is TGTGCCAGTAGTATGTGGGGGGAGACTGAAGCTTTCTTT.

The V and J genes are TRBV6-2 or TRBV6-3 and TRBJ1-1, with D unclear. Trimming shortened V by 6 bases and J by 0 bases, and 8 bases separated the two germline ends. Germline V lookup: CDR1 MNHEY, CDR2 SVGEGT. The CDR3 has 13 amino acids. The CDR3 here is CASSPQVNTEAFF. The CDR3 DNA reads TGTGCCAGCAGCCCCCAGGTGAACACTGAAGCTTTCTTT.

This chain links TRBV9 with TRBJ2-5, with unresolved D. V gave up 3 bases and J gave up 2 bases, with 5 bases separating them. Germline loops: CDR1 SGDLS, CDR2 YYNGEE. This CDR3 comprises 12 residues. The CDR3 loop is CASSANQETQYF. DNA of the CDR3: TGTGCCAGCAGCGCAAATCAAGAGACCCAGTACTTC. Variable domain in full (rest from reference TRBV9 and TRBJ2-5): DSGVTQTPKHLITATGQRVTLRCSPRSGDLSVYWYQQSLDQGLQFLIQYYNGEERAKGNILERFSAQQFPDLHSELNLSSLELGDSALYFCASSANQETQYFGPGTRLLVL.

The chain couples TRBV6-5 to TRBJ1-1; D possibly corresponds to TRBD1 (5 bases). The germline CDR1 and CDR2 sequences are MNHEY and SVGAGI. V was trimmed by 10 bases and J by 4 bases, leaving 19 bases between them. The CDR3 runs 14 residues. The CDR3 bases are TGTGCCACCCGAAGTGGGGACGGGATCACTGAAGCTTTCTTT. Translation gives CATRSGDGITEAFF.

The chain employs TRBV4-1 and TRBJ1-5; D uncertain. Germline assignment: CDR1 MGHRA and CDR2 YSYEKL. The V end was cut by 3 bases, the J end by 0 bases, with 9 bases between. The CDR3 runs to 15 residues. As DNA, the CDR3 is TGCGCCAGCAGCCACCGGGGAGATAGCAATCAGCCCCAGCATTTT. Protein sequence: CASSHRGDSNQPQHF.

As to this clone: Different DNA sequences within this sample yield the same CDR3. The chain uses TRBV28 and TRBJ1-5; maybe TRBD1 (5 bases). The germline V and J ends were trimmed by 3 bases and 2 bases, with 8 bases remaining between them. Per the germline V gene, CDR1 is MDHEN and CDR2 is SYDVKM. CDR3 size: 14 residues. The CDR3 here is CASSLGQGNQPQHF. For the CDR3, the DNA is TGTGCCAGCAGTTTGGGGCAGGGCAATCAGCCCCAGCATTTT.

This clone occurred a few times. This chain connects TRBV3-1 (or the pseudogene TRBV3-2) to TRBJ1-2; D ambiguous. The CDR3 has 13 residues. From germline, CDR1 is LGHDT and CDR2 YNNKEL (reference sequence). V was trimmed by 4 bases and J by 5 bases, leaving 11 bases between them. The CDR3 here is CASSPDGQYGYTF. In DNA, the CDR3 is TGTGCCAGCAGCCCGGACGGGCAGTATGGCTACACCTTC.

The rearrangement uses TRBV5-1 and TRBJ2-7, with unresolved D. The CDR3 covers 14 residues. The germline V gene has CDR1 SGHRS and CDR2 YFSETQ. The V end was cut by 1 base, the J end by 1 base, with 9 bases between. CDR3 loop: CASSLSTASYEQYF. As DNA, the CDR3 is TGCGCCAGCAGCTTGTCTACGGCTTCCTACGAGCAGTACTTC.

Remarks on this clone: This sample also contains other DNA sequences that code for the same CDR3. The CDR3 coding sequence is TGTGCCAGCAGCCAAGTAGATACGCAGTATTTT. It specifies CASSQVDTQYF. The gene calls are TRBV3-1 (or the pseudogene TRBV3-2) and TRBJ2-3; D is undetermined. Germline CDR1 and CDR2: LGHDT and YNNKEL (reference sequence). V shed 1 base and J shed 5 bases, with 1 base lying between them. This CDR3 is 11 amino acids long.

CDR3 sequence reads: CASSPRGLALGSPLHF. The CDR3 DNA reads TGTGCCAGTAGTCCGCGCGGTCTAGCTTTGGGGTCACCCCTCCACTTT. This rearrangement joins TRBV19 to TRBJ1-6; D is ambiguous. The CDR3 is 16 amino acids. The ends were cut back, 5 bases at V and 10 bases at J, with 21 bases in the middle. CDR1 is LNHDA and CDR2 is SQIVND in the germline V gene (reference sequence).